The 17 T cell receptor beta chains reported below all come from one sample, sequenced in a study of blood T cells in healthy people across ages. A sample-barcoded 5' primer and a J-beta primer mix were used in a second PCR of roughly 7 to 11 cycles. Using its own MiXCR run on the 5' RACE reads, TCRdb lists one record per CDR3 protein. The sample lists 1.5 million to 2 million distinct CDR3 sequences, around 48% seen once, with around 2.1% in the top ten. Sequenced input: blood. The receptors originated from a woman in her thirties or forties in good health.

This sequence joins TRBV12-3 or TRBV12-4 and TRBJ1-1; 9 bases line up with TRBD1. V trimming: 4 bases; J trimming: 0 bases; junction bases outside the gene matches: 3. There are 15 residues in the CDR3. CDR3 in DNA: TGTGCCAGCAGTTCTAGGACAGGGGTGAACACTGAAGCTTTCTTT. This codes for CASSSRTGVNTEAFF.

The chain combines TRBV11-2 with TRBJ1-1; no clear D. Per the germline V gene, CDR1 is SGHAT and CDR2 is FQNNGV. This CDR3 has 12 residues. V was trimmed by 8 bases and J by 5 bases, leaving 12 bases between them. The CDR3 nucleotides are TGTGCCAGCGGCCGAGGGCAGACTGAAGCTTTCTTT. Protein: CASGRGQTEAFF.

The rearrangement links TRBV4-1 to TRBJ1-1; D might be TRBD1 (5 bases). This CDR3 has 16 residues. V was shortened by 3 bases and J by 0 bases, with 14 bases between the two germline ends. CDR1 is MGHRA and CDR2 is YSYEKL in the germline V gene. In DNA form, the CDR3 reads TGCGCCAGCAGCCAGCGGGGTGACAGAATGAACACTGAAGCTTTCTTT. Residues: CASSQRGDRMNTEAFF.

The chain combines TRBV9 with TRBJ2-1; 7 positions agree with TRBD2. J was trimmed by 6 bases and V by 3 bases; bases with no gene match: 9. Germline values: CDR1 SGDLS, CDR2 YYNGEE. The CDR3 sequence is 15 residues long. The CDR3: CASSAGLSIGNEQFF. DNA of the CDR3: TGTGCCAGCAGCGCGGGACTATCGATCGGCAATGAGCAGTTCTTC.

This chain connects TRBV12-3 or TRBV12-4 to TRBJ2-7; 7 bases are shared with TRBD2. V trimming: 4 bases; J trimming: 6 bases; junction bases outside the gene matches: 21. The CDR3 runs to 18 residues. The CDR3 nucleotides are TGTGCCAGCAGTTCAAACCGGACTAGAAACGTTTATGTCTGCGAGCAGTACTTC. It yields the protein CASSSNRTRNVYVCEQYF.

This clonotype was found once. The chain joins TRBV6-2 or TRBV6-3 to TRBJ2-7; 9 nucleotides match TRBD1. V was pared by 7 bases and J by 2 bases, with 9 bases of the junction left unmatched. The germline V gene encodes CDR1 MNHEY and CDR2 SVGEGT. The CDR3 sequence is 15 residues long. CDR3: CASMKQGAGTYEQYF. CDR3 coding DNA: TGTGCCAGCATGAAACAGGGGGCAGGGACCTACGAGCAGTACTTC.

There are a few counts of this clonotype. V and J are TRBV29-1 and TRBJ2-6, with D possibly TRBD1 on 5 matching bases. From germline, CDR1 is SQVTM and CDR2 ANQGSEA. Trimming shortened V by 0 bases and J by 2 bases, and 11 bases separated the two germline ends. This CDR3 spans 16 amino acids. The CDR3 loop reads CSVEDRKGPGANVLTF. Here the CDR3 DNA reads TGCAGCGTTGAAGATAGGAAGGGGCCTGGGGCCAACGTCCTGACTTTC. Full variable domain (outside the CDR3, taken from reference TRBV29-1 and TRBJ2-6): SAVISQKPSRDICQRGTSLTIQCQVDSQVTMMFWYRQQPGQSLTLIATANQGSEATYESGFVIDKFPISRPNLTFSTLTVSNMSPEDSSIYLCSVEDRKGPGANVLTFGAGSRLTVL.

The rearrangement links TRBV18 to TRBJ2-1; no definite D call. Germline V gene sequence: CDR1 KGHSH, CDR2 LQKENI. CDR3 size: 12 residues. Trimming stripped 3 bases from V and 9 bases from J, with 9 bases between. The CDR3 spells CASSPVLGEQFF. As DNA, the CDR3 is TGTGCCAGCTCACCGGTGCTTGGTGAGCAGTTCTTC.

The V and J genes are TRBV20-1 and TRBJ1-1; maybe TRBD1 (6 bases). Trimming cost V 2 bases and J 1 base, with 11 bases left between them. Per germline, CDR1 DFQATT and CDR2 SNEGSKA (reference sequence). The CDR3 spans 14 residues. The CDR3 region is CSARKAGENTEAFF. CDR3 sequence (DNA): TGCAGTGCTAGAAAGGCAGGGGAGAACACTGAAGCTTTCTTT.

The V call is TRBV3-1, the J call TRBJ1-2; perhaps TRBD1 as D (5 bases). Germline loops: CDR1 LGHDT, CDR2 YNNKEL (reference sequence). Between the trimmed V and J ends, which lost 2 bases and 1 base, there was a span of 14 bases. The CDR3 extends over 16 amino acids. CDR3: CASSQRGLPLNYGYTF. The CDR3 DNA reads as TGTGCCAGCAGCCAACGGGGACTACCCCTTAACTATGGCTACACCTTC.

This clonotype was counted a single time. V and J are TRBV11-1 and TRBJ2-5; D is possibly TRBD2 (5 bases). The CDR3 totals 14 residues. The germline V gene encodes CDR1 SGHAT and CDR2 FQDESV (reference sequence). V was cut by 6 bases and J by 5 bases, with 16 bases left in between. The CDR3 nucleotides read TGTGCCAGCAGTAATGCGAGGGAATCGGAGACCCAGTACTTC. The encoded protein is CASSNARESETQYF.

This chain uses TRBV12-5 with TRBJ2-1, with 7 bases identical to TRBD2. The CDR3 is 15 amino acids. V trimming: 3 bases; J trimming: 6 bases; junction bases outside the gene matches: 8. Germline V gene sequence: CDR1 LGHNT, CDR2 FRNRAP. The CDR3 region is CASGFGGVSGNEQFF. CDR3 bases: TGTGCTAGTGGTTTTGGGGGGGTATCAGGCAATGAGCAGTTCTTC.

V and J are TRBV7-2 and TRBJ2-1; 7 bases match TRBD2. V shed 2 bases, J shed 4 bases, and the junction held 5 bases outside the gene matches. In germline, CDR1 is SGHTA, CDR2 FQGNSA. The CDR3 totals 15 residues. The CDR3 protein is CASSLTSDSYNEQFF. CDR3 nucleotide sequence: TGTGCCAGCAGCTTAACTAGCGACTCGTACAATGAGCAGTTCTTC.

This clonotype was counted only a few times. The genes are TRBV2 and TRBJ2-1; perhaps TRBD2 as D (6 bases). CDR1 and CDR2 from the germline V gene are SNHLY and FYNNEI. The V end was cut by 8 bases, the J end by 6 bases, with 26 bases between. This CDR3 has 17 amino acids. The CDR3 protein is CASGAHLATRLPNEQFF. DNA for the CDR3: TGTGCCAGCGGAGCCCACCTAGCGACTCGACTACCCAATGAGCAGTTCTTC. The whole variable domain, filled in from reference TRBV2 and TRBJ2-1, reads EPEVTQTPSHQVTQMGQEVILRCVPISNHLYFYWYRQILGQKVEFLVSFYNNEISEKSEIFDDQFSVERPDGSNFTLKIRSTKLEDSAMYFCASGAHLATRLPNEQFFGPGTRLTVL.

In this sample, this clonotype turned up a few times. The chain couples TRBV7-2 to TRBJ2-3; 9 bases are a match to TRBD2. In germline, CDR1 is SGHTA, CDR2 FQGNSA. This CDR3 is 17 amino acids long. Germline trimming cut 4 bases from V and 0 bases from J; bases unmatched to any gene: 8. The CDR3 nucleotides read TGTGCCAGCAGCTCAAGACTAGCGGAATATAGCACAGATACGCAGTATTTT. It specifies CASSSRLAEYSTDTQYF.

The V gene is TRBV14, the J gene TRBJ1-2; TRBD1 matches at 8 bases. V trimming: 0 bases; J trimming: 7 bases; junction bases outside the gene matches: 7. The CDR3 covers 15 residues. Germline CDR1 is SGHDN and CDR2 is FVKESK. Here the CDR3 DNA reads TGTGCCAGCAGCCAAGATTCCCGGACAGGGACTGGCTACACCTTC. Translation gives CASSQDSRTGTGYTF. Full variable domain (rest looked up from reference TRBV14 and TRBJ1-2): EAGVTQFPSHSVIEKGQTVTLRCDPISGHDNLYWYRRVMGKEIKFLLHFVKESKQDESGMPNNRFLAERTGGTYSTLKVQPAELEDSGVYFCASSQDSRTGTGYTFGSGTRLTVV.

This chain uses TRBV5-1 with TRBJ1-2, with D possibly TRBD1 on 6 matching bases. This CDR3 is built from 13 residues. V lost 0 bases, J lost 8 bases, and 11 bases lay in between. The germline gives CDR1 SGHRS, CDR2 YFSETQ. The CDR3 spells CASSLAGGAGYTF. In nucleotides, the CDR3 is TGCGCCAGCAGCTTGGCCGGGGGGGCGGGCTACACCTTC.